The 9 T cell receptor beta chains in this list originate from one sample, sequenced in a study of blood T cell repertoires in COVID-19. Measured with immunoSEQ multiplex PCR; TCRdb has only the in-frame clones, and not every one. Among 90,000 to 110,000 clones listed, 84% were seen once. Sequenced: peripheral blood. These TCRs come from a woman older than 75 with active or convalescent COVID-19.

The gene calls are TRBV6-6 and TRBJ1-2; TRBD1 aligns across 7 bases. V gave up 2 bases and J gave up 0 bases; unmatched junction bases: 3. This CDR3 comprises 15 residues. Germline CDR1 reads MNHNY; CDR2 reads SVGAGI (reference sequence). CDR3 in DNA: TGTGCCAGCAGTTACCCGACAGGGACTAACTATGGCTACACCTTC. The encoded protein is CASSYPTGTNYGYTF.

Only one count was recorded for this clone. CDR3 sequence: CSVVEVAYEQYF. DNA for the CDR3: TGCAGCGTTGTGGAGGTCGCCTACGAGCAGTACTTC. This rearrangement joins TRBV29-1 to TRBJ2-7; the D gene is possibly TRBD2 (5 bases). V shed 4 bases and J shed 2 bases, with 9 bases lying between them. Germline lookup yields CDR1 SQVTM and CDR2 ANQGSEA. This CDR3 comprises 12 residues.

The chain is built from TRBV28 and TRBJ2-7, with TRBD2 identical over 7 bases. Germline trimming cut 4 bases from V and 3 bases from J; bases unmatched to any gene: 12. The CDR3 sequence is 16 residues long. The germline V gene encodes CDR1 MDHEN and CDR2 SYDVKM. CDR3 in amino acids: CASSSPTGLDLYEQYF. CDR3 sequence (DNA): TGTGCCAGCAGTTCCCCAACCGGACTAGATCTCTACGAGCAGTACTTC.

The chain is built from TRBV5-4 and TRBJ1-3; TRBD1 matches 7 bases. This CDR3 is built from 17 residues. The junction had 10 bases not matched to a gene; V was cut back by 4 bases and J by 0 bases. Germline assignment: CDR1 SGHNT and CDR2 YYREEE (reference sequence). This chain's CDR3 is CASSGGTDRGSGNTIYF. Here the CDR3 DNA reads TGTGCCAGCAGCGGGGGGACAGACCGGGGCTCTGGAAACACCATATATTTT.

This chain links TRBV20-1 with TRBJ2-7; tentatively, D is TRBD2 (5 bases). The germline V and J ends were trimmed by 3 bases and 6 bases, with 24 bases remaining between them. CDR1 and CDR2 from the germline V gene are DFQATT and SNEGSKA (reference sequence). This CDR3 has 16 amino acids. CDR3 loop: CSASGLGGPGKVEQYF. The CDR3 coding sequence is TGCAGTGCTAGTGGTCTAGGAGGACCGGGTAAAGTCGAGCAGTACTTC.

The chain couples TRBV10-1 to TRBJ2-3, with 9 bases identical to TRBD2. The trim removed 2 bases at V and 2 bases at J, leaving 8 bases unmatched. The CDR3 loop spans 17 amino acids. Germline-derived CDR1 and CDR2 are WNHNN and SYGVQD (reference sequence). This chain's CDR3 is CASSENPTSGNTDTQYF. The DNA of the CDR3 is TGCGCCAGCAGTGAGAACCCGACTAGCGGCAACACAGATACGCAGTATTTT.

This chain's CDR3 is CASTTRATEFYTF. DNA for the CDR3: TGTGCCAGCACTACCAGGGCAACCGAATTCTACACCTTC. The chain links TRBV6-5 to TRBJ1-2, with D perhaps TRBD1 (5 bases). Trimming removed 7 bases from V and 10 bases from J, with 19 bases in between. The CDR3 runs 13 residues. CDR1 is MNHEY, CDR2 SVGAGI, per germline.

V and J are TRBV6-1 and TRBJ1-3; D not certain. The CDR3 consists of 13 residues. V was shortened by 5 bases and J by 5 bases, with 10 bases between the two germline ends. CDR1 is MNHNS and CDR2 is SASEGT in the germline V gene. CDR3 amino acids: CASSSDPRNTIYF. CDR3 DNA: TGTGCCAGCAGTAGCGACCCCCGAAACACCATATATTTT.

The rearrangement joins TRBV5-4 to TRBJ1-4, with 9 positions matching TRBD1. This CDR3 is built from 15 residues. CDR1 and CDR2 (germline): SGHNT, YYREEE (reference sequence). V was pared by 4 bases and J by 7 bases, with 8 bases of the junction left unmatched. CDR3 DNA sequence: TGTGCCAGCAGCGTCTGGGGGACAGGGACTGAAAAACTGTTTTTT. Translating it yields CASSVWGTGTEKLFF.